This record concerns one TCR beta chain sequence. This sample was taken from a study of blood T cell repertoires in COVID-19. Overall study: Recovered status applied to Cohort 3 donors who had two consecutive negative PCRs. It also applied to those with clearance or with symptom resolution.

This CDR3 is built from 15 residues. The V gene lost 1 base and the J gene lost 4 bases, with 14 bases spanning the gap. CDR1 is SGHRS, CDR2 YFSETQ, per germline. Methods used by the authors: Scientists estimated how many nucleated cells there were by amplifying reference gene primers. Libraries were prepared by immunoSEQ multiplex PCR; TCRdb keeps only in-frame clonotypes and omits some of them. For V, J and clone size, that table is used; D and trimming come from the DNA. There are some 180,000 clones in the sample; 70% to 90% occur only once, and around 25% lies in the top ten. Sequencing was carried out using PBMCs or T cells enriched from blood (not recorded which). The sequence derives from a woman between 40 and 55 years old in a cohort exposed to, infected with or recovered from COVID-19 (not recorded which). The chain has TRBV5-1 and TRBJ1-1; D uncertain. The CDR3 protein is CASSLSHRSGTEAFF. In DNA form, the CDR3 reads TGCGCCAGCAGCTTGTCACACAGATCAGGCACTGAAGCTTTCTTT.